This T cell receptor (beta chain) was sequenced during a study of CXCR3-negative and CXCR3-positive naive CD8 T cells. Findings and limits, study-wide: Naive CXCR3-negative and CXCR3-positive cells had similar TRBV-TRBJ usage; memory differed. Partly lower CXCR3 expression followed cryopreservation, and most assays relied on fresh PBMCs. Memory CD8+ cells showed much lower diversity, while both naive subsets were comparably high.

The TRB libraries of cDNA were built by UMI-labeled 5' RACE. TCRdb re-called the 5' RACE reads, yielding one record per CDR3 amino acid sequence without DNA. This sample's table reports about 38,000 distinct CDR3 sequences. Triplicate sorts, a few hundred thousand cells apiece, were made for each CD8+ T cell subset. Germline loops: CDR1 SEHNR, CDR2 FQNEAQ (reference sequence). The CDR3 runs to 14 residues. Concerning this clonotype itself: No antigen is known for it.

This rearrangement joins TRBV7-9 to TRBJ2-7; TCRdb outputs TRBD1, but without DNA this stays unchecked. The receptor comes from a human donor in good health. Some clones in this sample may be carry-over from other donors' samples. The sequenced sample was memory CD8+ T cells from blood. Here the CDR3 reads CASSLDGAGYEQYF.